Below, 30 T cell receptor beta chains from the same sample are listed, as sequenced in a study of regulatory T cells in long-lasting Graves disease. Time point reported: newly diagnosed GD, antithyroid drugs for less than 3 months. From PBMCs, RNA was extracted and then used to make the TCR library. CDR3-region Arm-PCR and iRepertoire HTBI primers produced the TCR beta libraries. MiXCR, run by TCRdb on the multiplex PCR reads, gives a single entry per CDR3 protein. The table has 250,000 to 300,000 distinct CDR3 sequences, approximately 18% seen once. The data were also submitted as part of a second study, on T cells in Graves' hyperthyroidism and ophthalmopathy.

The source material was peripheral blood mononuclear cells (PBMCs), sampled at new diagnosis, from a patient treated with antithyroid drugs. The source of these receptors is a woman under 40 with Graves disease.

As concerns this clonotype: This likely stems from a read error, as it lies one base from a far larger clone. In DNA, the CDR3 is TGTGCCAGCAGGCCCCTGCACTGGACATGGGCGCAAGAGACCCAGTACTTC. Its protein product is CASRPLHWTWAQETQYF. The chain uses TRBV2 and TRBJ2-1; a weak D match, TRBD1 (5 bases). The J call may be wrong; the DNA end is better matched by TRBJ2-5. Germline CDR1 SNHLY, CDR2 FYNNEI. This CDR3 is built from 17 residues.

This clonotype was recorded many times. This chain joins TRBV15 and TRBJ2-7; TRBD1 matches at 8 bases. Germline V gene data show CDR1 as LNHNV and CDR2 as YYDKDF (reference sequence). V trimming: 3 bases; J trimming: 4 bases; junction bases outside the gene matches: 5. The CDR3 totals 14 residues. Here the CDR3 DNA reads TGTGCCACCAGCAGTGACAGGGGCCGGTACGAGCAGTACTTC. This translates into CATSSDRGRYEQYF.

This clonotype was observed many times. The junction and the germline gene differ at one end; a read error may be behind it. The chain joins TRBV20-1 to TRBJ2-5; D gene uncertain. Per the germline V gene, CDR1 is DFQATT and CDR2 is SNEGSKA (reference sequence). CDR3 length equals 13 residues. The CDR3 bases are TGCAGCGCTAGGGATCGACTGCAGGAGACCCAGTACTTC. This translates into CSARDRLQETQYF.

This clonotype was detected only a few times. This chain links TRBV20-1 with TRBJ1-6; D is undetermined. Trimming pared 5 bases from V and 1 base from J, leaving 15 bases between. In germline, CDR1 is DFQATT, CDR2 SNEGSKA (reference sequence). There are 16 residues in the CDR3. CDR3 DNA: TGCAGTGCTCCGTCAGTCGGGAAATCCTATAATTCACCCCTCCACTTT. The encoded protein is CSAPSVGKSYNSPLHF.

This clonotype has ten or more counts. In nucleotides, the CDR3 is TGCGCCAGCAGCCGATCCTGGGACGCGGACTACGAGCAGTACTTC. Amino acids: CASSRSWDADYEQYF. The genes are TRBV4-1 and TRBJ2-7; tentatively, D is TRBD1 or TRBD2 (5 bases each). Looked up from germline, CDR1 is MGHRA and CDR2 is YSYEKL. Trimming took 4 bases from V and 3 from J, leaving 16 bases between them. The CDR3 loop spans 15 amino acids.

The table lists this clonotype with many counts. V is TRBV6-2 or TRBV6-3 and J is TRBJ2-7; D might be TRBD1 (6 bases). Between the trimmed V and J ends, which lost 4 bases and 3 bases, there was a span of 16 bases. Germline V gene lookup returns CDR1 MNHEY and CDR2 SVGEGT. The CDR3 totals 15 residues. CDR3 in amino acids: CASSWTVSPIYEQYF. Here the CDR3 DNA reads TGTGCCAGCAGTTGGACAGTTTCTCCTATCTACGAGCAGTACTTC.

This clonotype has only one observation. A far larger clone is off by one base, so a read error is likely. The chain combines TRBV6-1 with TRBJ1-1; D is possibly TRBD1 (5 bases). CDR1 is MNHNS and CDR2 is SASEGT in the germline V gene. The CDR3 is 14 residues long. V shed 2 bases and J shed 5 bases, with 12 bases lying between them. The CDR3 is CASSERTWDTEAFF. DNA for the CDR3: TGTGCCAGCAGTGAACGGACATGGGATACTGAAGCTTTCTTT.

This chain connects TRBV5-1 to TRBJ2-3; 11 nucleotides match TRBD2. Germline V gene data show CDR1 as SGHRS and CDR2 as YFSETQ. The V gene end was trimmed by 6 bases and the J gene end by 7 bases; junction bases not matched to a gene: 10. The CDR3 extends over 15 amino acids. The CDR3: CASTALAGGANTQYF. As DNA, the CDR3 is TGCGCCAGCACGGCGCTAGCGGGGGGAGCAAATACGCAGTATTTT.

This clonotype has a count of ten or more. V is TRBV29-1 and J is TRBJ1-1; 8 bases are a match to TRBD1. Trimming cost V 3 bases and J 7 bases; bases outside gene matches: 4. The CDR3 runs 12 residues. Germline V lookup: CDR1 SQVTM, CDR2 ANQGSEA. The CDR3 DNA reads TGCAGCGTTGATGATGGACAGGGTGAAGCTTTCTTT. The encoded protein is CSVDDGQGEAFF. The complete variable domain, with remaining parts taken from reference TRBV29-1 and TRBJ1-1, reads SAVISQKPSRDICQRGTSLTIQCQVDSQVTMMFWYRQQPGQSLTLIATANQGSEATYESGFVIDKFPISRPNLTFSTLTVSNMSPEDSSIYLCSVDDGQGEAFFGQGTRLTVV.

The chain carries TRBV27 and TRBJ2-2, with D perhaps being TRBD1 or TRBD2 (6 bases each). The CDR3 runs 14 residues. The V end was cut by 1 base, the J end by 6 bases, with 9 bases between. Germline V gene lookup returns CDR1 MNHEY and CDR2 SMNVEV (reference sequence). The DNA of the CDR3 is TGTGCCAGCAGTTTATGGGGGGCCGCCGGGGAGCTGTTTTTT. This sequence encodes CASSLWGAAGELFF.

This clonotype was seen a few times. The gene calls are TRBV9 and TRBJ1-4; TRBD1 might be the D (5 bases). V was shortened by 1 base and J by 5 bases, with 9 bases between the two germline ends. This CDR3 contains 14 residues. Germline V gene sequence: CDR1 SGDLS, CDR2 YYNGEE. The CDR3 region has the DNA TGTGCCAGCAGCGTAAGCAGGGAGAATGAAAAACTGTTTTTT. Encoded protein: CASSVSRENEKLFF.

This clonotype was seen at least ten times. The rearrangement joins TRBV27 to TRBJ1-5; D remains unclear. The CDR3 is 13 residues long. Trimming shortened V by 3 bases and J by 4 bases, and 7 bases separated the two germline ends. Germline V gene lookup returns CDR1 MNHEY and CDR2 SMNVEV (reference sequence). The CDR3 loop reads CASSFRINQPQHF. CDR3 bases: TGTGCCAGCAGTTTCAGGATTAATCAGCCCCAGCATTTT.

This clonotype has more than one count but fewer than ten. The rearrangement uses TRBV12-3 or TRBV12-4 and TRBJ1-4; TRBD1 agrees at 10 bases. The CDR3 consists of 16 residues. V shed 7 bases, J shed 3 bases, and the junction held 8 bases outside the gene matches. CDR3 sequence reads: CASTTTGGASNEKLFF. CDR3 coding DNA: TGTGCCAGCACCACGACAGGGGGCGCATCTAATGAAAAACTGTTTTTT.

This clonotype was recorded at least ten times. The rearrangement joins TRBV6-5 to TRBJ2-1, with D perhaps matching TRBD2 (5 bases). There are 15 residues in the CDR3. Looked up from germline, CDR1 is MNHEY and CDR2 is SVGAGI. Trimming removed 2 bases at V and 2 bases at J, with 10 bases between. The CDR3: CASSYNGGPYNEQFF. In nucleotides, the CDR3 is TGTGCCAGCAGTTACAATGGCGGGCCCTACAATGAGCAGTTCTTC.

This clonotype was seen at least ten times. Here the CDR3 DNA reads TGTGCCAGCAGCTTAGCGTGGCAGGGAGGCACTGAAGCTTTCTTT. Amino acids: CASSLAWQGGTEAFF. This sequence joins TRBV7-9 and TRBJ1-1; maybe TRBD1 (5 bases). The V and J ends lost 0 bases and 4 bases respectively, with 12 bases between them. The CDR3 is 15 residues long. CDR1 and CDR2 from the germline V gene are SEHNR and FQNEAQ (reference sequence).

The J gene is TRBJ2-2, the V gene TRBV12-3 or TRBV12-4, with 7 bases fitting TRBD1. CDR3 length: 13 residues. The V and J ends lost 6 bases and 5 bases, in that order; junction bases with no gene match: 3. DNA of the CDR3: TGTGCCAGCAGAGGGGGCTGGACCGGGGAGCTGTTTTTT. This sequence encodes CASRGGWTGELFF.

The table lists this clonotype with many counts. V usage is TRBV7-9 and J usage is TRBJ2-2, with 8 bases fitting TRBD1. Germline CDR1 reads SEHNR; CDR2 reads FQNEAQ (reference sequence). V shed 3 bases, J shed 4 bases, and the junction held 1 base outside the gene matches. This CDR3 comprises 14 residues. The CDR3 coding sequence is TGTGCCAGCAGCTTGACAGGGGCCACCGGGGAGCTGTTTTTT. Its protein product is CASSLTGATGELFF.

This clonotype was seen at least ten times. This chain connects TRBV18 to TRBJ2-3, with unresolved D. V was trimmed by 4 bases and J by 0 bases, leaving 11 bases between them. Germline V gene sequence: CDR1 KGHSH, CDR2 LQKENI. The CDR3 is 15 residues long. The CDR3: CASSQHPGSTDTQYF. In DNA form, the CDR3 reads TGTGCCAGCTCACAACACCCCGGGAGCACAGATACGCAGTATTTT.

In this sample, this clonotype turned up a few times. A much larger clone lies one base from this, so it may be a read error. The J gene is TRBJ2-5, the V gene TRBV20-1; TRBD1 matches 9 bases. There are 15 residues in the CDR3. Germline V gives CDR1 DFQATT, CDR2 SNEGSKA (reference sequence). With V trimmed by 5 bases and J by 5 bases, 12 bases remained unmatched. In DNA, the CDR3 is TGCAGTGCTGGACCTGGACAGGGGTCATGGGAGACCCAGTACTTC. It specifies CSAGPGQGSWETQYF.

This clonotype was counted at least ten times. The chain uses TRBV2 and TRBJ2-7, with 10 bases lining up with TRBD1. The CDR3 consists of 15 residues. The ends lost 6 bases at V and 5 bases at J; junction bases unmatched: 10. The germline gives CDR1 SNHLY, CDR2 FYNNEI. The CDR3 nucleotides read TGTGCCAGCAGCGAATTTGGACAGGGGGTCAACGAGCAGTACTTC. This encodes CASSEFGQGVNEQYF.

This rearrangement joins TRBV9 to TRBJ1-1, with D tentatively TRBD1 (5 bases). The germline V and J ends were trimmed by 0 bases and 11 bases, with 14 bases remaining between them. Germline CDR1 is SGDLS and CDR2 is YYNGEE. This CDR3 is 13 amino acids long. As DNA, the CDR3 is TGTGCCAGCAGCGTAGGGGAGGGGCAGGGTGCTTTCTTT. Translating it yields CASSVGEGQGAFF.

The gene calls are TRBV19 and TRBJ2-5, with a tentative D call TRBD1 (6 bases). Trimming left V 6 bases short and J 3 bases short, with 14 bases between. The CDR3 is 14 amino acids. Germline CDR1 and CDR2: LNHDA and SQIVND (reference sequence). CDR3 sequence reads: CASRLTDREETQYF. CDR3 nucleotides: TGTGCCAGTAGATTGACGGACAGAGAAGAGACCCAGTACTTC.

This clonotype was seen ten or more times. The gene calls are TRBV20-1 and TRBJ2-5, with 8 bases identical to TRBD2. The CDR3 is made up of 14 amino acids. With 6 bases clipped from V and 7 bases from J, the junction kept 13 bases outside the gene matches. Germline V gene sequence: CDR1 DFQATT, CDR2 SNEGSKA (reference sequence). The CDR3 bases are TGCAGTGCAGGGCGAGCGGGGGCACAGGGGACCCAGTACTTC. It specifies CSAGRAGAQGTQYF.

This clonotype was observed a few times. The rearrangement links TRBV5-1 to TRBJ2-2; D not certain. From germline, CDR1 is SGHRS and CDR2 YFSETQ. This CDR3 comprises 17 residues. Trimming pared 0 bases from V and 6 bases from J, leaving 18 bases between. This CDR3 is CASSLGGAGDMAGELFF. The CDR3 region has the DNA TGCGCCAGCAGCTTGGGCGGCGCAGGAGATATGGCCGGGGAGCTGTTTTTT.

The table lists this clonotype with many counts. The chain recombines TRBV4-2 with TRBJ2-1, with 9 bases matching TRBD2. After removal of 0 bases from V and 5 bases from J, the junction contained 5 bases not matched to a gene. The CDR3 is 16 amino acids. CDR1 LGHNA and CDR2 YNFKEQ come from the germline V gene. The CDR3 bases are TGTGCCAGCAGCCAAGAACCTAGCGGGGCCCACAATGAGCAGTTCTTC. It yields the protein CASSQEPSGAHNEQFF.

This clonotype was seen ten or more times. This chain uses TRBV5-1 with TRBJ1-1; D is uncertain. The CDR3 is 15 amino acids. CDR1 SGHRS and CDR2 YFSETQ come from the germline V gene. V lost 2 bases and J lost 6, with 17 bases in between. The CDR3 DNA sequence: TGCGCCAGCAGCTTAGATGGGGAGTGGGGAGCTGAAGCTTTCTTT. It yields the protein CASSLDGEWGAEAFF.

The sample holds one count of this clonotype. This likely stems from a read error, as it lies one base from a far larger clone. This sequence joins TRBV11-2 and TRBJ2-7, with 9 positions matching TRBD1. J was trimmed by 9 bases and V by 6 bases; bases with no gene match: 18. Germline V gene sequence: CDR1 SGHAT, CDR2 FQNNGV. This CDR3 has 16 amino acids. Here the CDR3 reads CASSYSGTGLYIRQYF. The DNA of the CDR3 is TGTGCCAGCAGTTACTCCGGGACAGGGCTGTACATTCGGCAGTACTTC.

This clonotype has ten or more counts. The genes are TRBV24-1 and TRBJ1-5; tentative D call: TRBD1 (5 bases). The ends were cut back, 1 base at V and 3 bases at J, with 12 bases in the middle. CDR1 is KGHDR and CDR2 is SFDVKD in the germline V gene. The CDR3 covers 16 residues. The CDR3 reads CATSDFCRDVNQPQHF. The CDR3 DNA follows: TGTGCCACCAGTGATTTCTGCCGGGACGTCAATCAGCCCCAGCATTTT.

In its sample, this clonotype was seen many times. The rearrangement links TRBV7-9 to TRBJ1-5; 8 nucleotides match TRBD1. From germline, CDR1 is SEHNR and CDR2 FQNEAQ (reference sequence). The length of the CDR3 is 15 residues. The J segment lost 4 bases and the V segment lost 4 bases, leaving 6 bases of the junction unmatched. CDR3 in DNA: TGTGCCAGCAGCTCTGGACAGGGCGGGAATCAGCCCCAGCATTTT. Translation: CASSSGQGGNQPQHF.

The V gene is TRBV27, the J gene TRBJ2-5, with TRBD2 identical over 8 bases. Germline V gene sequence: CDR1 MNHEY, CDR2 SMNVEV (reference sequence). This CDR3 comprises 15 residues. Losses at the gene ends were 6 bases for V and 4 bases for J; bases not matched to a gene: 10. CDR3 amino acids: CASRAYRGGGETQYF. DNA for the CDR3: TGTGCCAGCAGAGCTTATCGGGGGGGCGGAGAGACCCAGTACTTC.